These 23 T cell receptor beta chains were all obtained from the same sample, sequenced in a study of blood T cells in healthy people across ages. Using a J-beta primer mix together with a sample-barcoded 5' primer, a second PCR was run for roughly 7 to 11 cycles. TCRdb independently ran MiXCR on the 5' RACE reads; one entry per CDR3 protein. In the table there are around 1,000,000 distinct CDR3 sequences, less than 25% of which are singletons. This sample also appeared in a second study, on T cells of mothers and their children.

The sequencing sample was made of blood. The source is a girl aged 2-10 years in good health.

The chain combines TRBV28 with TRBJ2-3; 8 nucleotides line up with TRBD1. The trim removed 1 base at V and 4 bases at J, leaving 7 bases unmatched. From germline, CDR1 is MDHEN and CDR2 SYDVKM. This CDR3 has 16 amino acids. Written as DNA, the CDR3 is TGTGCCAGCAGTTTATCCGTCGGACAGGGTTCAGATACGCAGTATTTT. This gives the protein CASSLSVGQGSDTQYF.

The chain uses TRBV9 and TRBJ1-2; TRBD1 might be the D (6 bases). Germline values: CDR1 SGDLS, CDR2 YYNGEE. V dropped 3 bases and J dropped 7 bases, with 22 bases sitting between them. The CDR3 is 16 residues long. This CDR3 reads CASSEDPAGVTGGYTF. CDR3 DNA sequence: TGTGCCAGCAGCGAGGATCCCGCAGGGGTGACCGGTGGCTACACCTTC.

The genes are TRBV29-1 and TRBJ2-1; TRBD2 matches at 8 bases. CDR1 SQVTM and CDR2 ANQGSEA come from the germline V gene. CDR3 length: 14 amino acids. V shed 6 bases and J 4 bases; nucleotides not matched to a gene: 8. Written as DNA, the CDR3 is TGCAGCGTGCTCTGGCGGGGGGTATACAATGAGCAGTTCTTC. Translated, it gives CSVLWRGVYNEQFF.

This clonotype was observed a few times. The J gene is TRBJ2-7, the V gene TRBV2; D is possibly TRBD2 (7 bases). The V gene lost 11 bases and the J gene lost 7 bases, with 21 bases spanning the gap. The length of the CDR3 is 13 residues. Germline V gives CDR1 SNHLY, CDR2 FYNNEI. The CDR3 protein is CAYRGGPLGEQYF. The CDR3 nucleotides read TGTGCCTATCGCGGGGGCCCTTTAGGGGAGCAGTACTTC.

Only a few counts were recorded for this clonotype. The chain has TRBV20-1 and TRBJ2-1; 10 nucleotides line up with TRBD2. Germline CDR1 and CDR2: DFQATT and SNEGSKA (reference sequence). Unmatched junction bases numbered 7, after V lost 2 bases and J lost 3 bases. This CDR3 has 16 amino acids. The CDR3 region is CSARSQREGIYNEQFF. The DNA of the CDR3 is TGCAGTGCTAGATCTCAGCGGGAGGGTATCTACAATGAGCAGTTCTTC.

In its sample, this clonotype was seen a few times. The chain couples TRBV12-3 or TRBV12-4 to TRBJ2-6, with a tentative D call TRBD1 (5 bases). V was trimmed by 4 bases and J by 1 base, leaving 11 bases between them. The length of the CDR3 is 16 residues. CDR3 in amino acids: CASSSTEGSGANVLTF. Written as DNA, the CDR3 is TGTGCCAGCAGTTCGACAGAAGGGTCTGGGGCCAACGTCCTGACTTTC.

The rearrangement uses TRBV29-1 and TRBJ2-3, with D hard to call. Germline-derived CDR1 and CDR2 are SQVTM and ANQGSEA. V was clipped by 4 bases and J by 0 bases, with 14 bases between them. CDR3 length: 15 residues. CDR3 in amino acids: CSVVGLRLSTDTQYF. As DNA, the CDR3 is TGCAGCGTTGTCGGGTTAAGGTTAAGCACAGATACGCAGTATTTT.

The J gene is TRBJ1-4, the V gene TRBV6-2 or TRBV6-3; 7 bases match TRBD1. V gave up 2 bases and J gave up 8 bases; unmatched junction bases: 5. The length of the CDR3 is 14 residues. Germline V gene lookup returns CDR1 MNHEY and CDR2 SVGEGT. CDR3 coding DNA: TGTGCCAGCAGTTACACCGACAGGGAAGAAAAACTGTTTTTT. Encoded protein: CASSYTDREEKLFF.

The rearrangement uses TRBV4-3 and TRBJ2-5, with 10 bases lining up with TRBD2. Germline-derived CDR1 and CDR2 are LGHNA and YSLEER. V dropped 5 bases and J dropped 4; count of bases not matched to a gene: 7. The length of the CDR3 is 15 residues. The CDR3 region has the DNA TGCGCCAGCAGCGAAAGCGGGGGGGCGGGAGAGACCCAGTACTTC. Translation: CASSESGGAGETQYF.

The chain is built from TRBV6-6 and TRBJ2-5; D is undetermined. CDR3 length: 12 residues. Germline loops: CDR1 MNHNY, CDR2 SVGAGI (reference sequence). V was cut by 2 bases and J by 3 bases, with 4 bases left in between. This CDR3 reads CASSYLKETQYF. Written as DNA, the CDR3 is TGTGCCAGCAGTTACCTGAAAGAGACCCAGTACTTC.

The gene calls are TRBV21-1 and TRBJ2-1; the D call in the table, TRBD1, was not verified against the DNA. TRBV21-1 constitutes a pseudogene. There are 18 residues in the CDR3. CDR3 residues: CASSKGGLGSFAYNEQFF. The CDR3 nucleotides are TGTGCCAGCAGCAAAGGGGGCCTTGGTAGTTTCGCCTACAATGAGCAGTTCTTC.

This clonotype turned up a few times. This chain uses TRBV20-1 with TRBJ1-3, with D perhaps TRBD1 (5 bases). The CDR3 is made up of 16 amino acids. Per germline, CDR1 DFQATT and CDR2 SNEGSKA (reference sequence). Trimming shortened V by 0 bases and J by 0 bases, and 12 bases separated the two germline ends. The CDR3 DNA reads TGCAGTGCTAGAGATCCACAGGAACCCTCTGGAAACACCATATATTTT. Amino acid sequence: CSARDPQEPSGNTIYF.

The rearrangement links TRBV20-1 to TRBJ1-1; D uncertain. Germline values: CDR1 DFQATT, CDR2 SNEGSKA (reference sequence). Trimming stripped 0 bases from V and 3 bases from J, with 11 bases between. The CDR3 is 14 amino acids. The CDR3 DNA is TGCAGTGCTAGAGATCGGGGTTCGGACACTGAAGCTTTCTTT. Protein: CSARDRGSDTEAFF.

This clonotype was counted only a few times. V usage is TRBV28 and J usage is TRBJ1-1, with D perhaps TRBD1 (6 bases). Looked up from germline, CDR1 is MDHEN and CDR2 is SYDVKM. CDR3 size: 13 residues. With 3 bases removed from V and 5 bases from J, the gap between germline ends came to 10 bases. In DNA, the CDR3 is TGTGCCAGCAGTTTCAGGGGAGAAACTGAAGCTTTCTTT. Its protein is CASSFRGETEAFF.

This chain links TRBV12-3 or TRBV12-4 with TRBJ2-1, with D possibly called TRBD1 or TRBD2 (5 bases each). The CDR3 has 14 residues. Trimming cost V 2 bases and J 8 bases, with 13 bases left between them. CDR3 loop: CASSLHGAGYEQFF. The CDR3 DNA sequence: TGTGCCAGCAGTTTACATGGGGCGGGCTATGAGCAGTTCTTC.

The chain joins TRBV28 to TRBJ1-2; D possibly corresponds to TRBD1 (5 bases). The V end was cut by 6 bases, the J end by 8 bases, with 10 bases between. CDR3 length: 11 amino acids. The V gene's germline CDR1 is MDHEN and CDR2 SYDVKM. This chain's CDR3 is CASRTVTGYTF. CDR3 nucleotides: TGTGCCAGCAGGACAGTCACAGGCTACACCTTC.

This clonotype was seen a handful of times. The gene calls are TRBV7-3 and TRBJ2-7; no clear D gene. V lost 0 bases, J lost 2 bases, and 5 bases lay in between. The germline V gene encodes CDR1 SGHTA and CDR2 FQGTGA. The CDR3 totals 13 residues. CDR3 bases: TGTGCCAGCAGCTTAACGATCACCTACGAGCAGTACTTC. Encoded protein: CASSLTITYEQYF. The whole variable domain, filled in from reference TRBV7-3 and TRBJ2-7, reads GAGVSQTPSNKVTEKGKYVELRCDPISGHTALYWYRQSLGQGPEFLIYFQGTGAADDSGLPNDRFFAVRPEGSVSTLKIQRTERGDSAVYLCASSLTITYEQYFGPGTRLTVT.

The CDR3, as DNA: TGTGCCAGCAGCCTAACCGGGACAGGGGACCCCTATGGCTACACCTTC. Translating it yields CASSLTGTGDPYGYTF. This chain connects TRBV7-2 to TRBJ1-2; 10 bases fit TRBD1. There are 16 residues in the CDR3. Germline lookup yields CDR1 SGHTA and CDR2 FQGNSA. The V segment lost 5 bases and the J segment 4 bases; nucleotides outside the gene matches: 10.

A few counts support this clonotype. V gene TRBV7-9 combines with J gene TRBJ1-4; D gene unclear. V was trimmed by 0 bases and J by 7 bases, leaving 9 bases between them. Germline CDR1 is SEHNR and CDR2 is FQNEAQ (reference sequence). CDR3 length: 14 amino acids. The chain's CDR3 is CASSLAQLREKLFF. CDR3 in DNA: TGTGCCAGCAGCTTAGCGCAATTACGTGAAAAACTGTTTTTT.

Points on this clonotype: This is likely a read error, given that the CDR3 carries no conserved phenylalanine or tryptophan at its end. The DNA is left out, because the CDR3 cannot be placed on it with certainty; the CDR3 is given as TCRdb lists it. Here the CDR3 reads CASSTLKGRAVPI. The V call is TRBV21-1, the J call TRBJ2-5; the D segment call TRBD2 is taken from the table without a DNA check. TRBV21-1 is an annotated pseudogene. The length of the CDR3 is 13 amino acids, counting both ends.

Remarks on this clonotype: Compared with germline, one end of the junction differs, possibly owing to a read error. The chain recombines TRBV2 with TRBJ1-1; D ambiguous. CDR1 and CDR2 from the germline V gene are SNHLY and FYNNEI. The CDR3 totals 12 residues. CDR3 nucleotides: TGTGCAAGCAAGGGCAAAAACACTGAAGCTTTCTTT. It translates to CASKGKNTEAFF.

This clonotype came up a few times. This chain joins TRBV29-1 and TRBJ2-5; D call uncertain. The germline gives CDR1 SQVTM, CDR2 ANQGSEA. The CDR3 is 14 residues long. The V gene lost 5 bases and the J gene lost 2 bases, with 15 bases spanning the gap. CDR3: CSVKGRLSQETQYF. The CDR3 region has the DNA TGCAGCGTTAAAGGAAGACTTTCACAAGAGACCCAGTACTTC.

This clonotype was seen only a few times. The chain carries TRBV4-1 and TRBJ2-7; D is tentatively TRBD1 or TRBD2 (6 bases each). This CDR3 has 13 amino acids. Germline values: CDR1 MGHRA, CDR2 YSYEKL. The ends were cut back, 1 base at V and 5 bases at J, with 9 bases in the middle. The CDR3 region has the DNA TGCGCCAGCAGCCAAGCTAGGGGGGACGAGCAGTACTTC. Amino acids: CASSQARGDEQYF.